Each of the 16 T cell receptor beta chains below was sequenced from the same sample in a study of T cell changes during pregnancy in multiple sclerosis. Assay: immunoSEQ multiplex PCR; the TCRdb copy retains only in-frame clones and omits some. The sample lists 100,000 to 150,000 clones; approximately 93% were seen once. This specimen consisted of peripheral blood, obtained before pregnancy. These TCRs come from a female donor with multiple sclerosis, enrolled in a pregnancy study.

The rearrangement joins TRBV7-3 to TRBJ2-4; D ambiguous. CDR3 length: 14 amino acids. Germline-derived CDR1 and CDR2 are SGHTA and FQGTGA. Trimming took 6 bases from V and 6 from J, leaving 15 bases between them. The CDR3 DNA sequence: TGTGCCAGCAGTCGAACCCCGAGAGGAAACATTCAGTACTTC. Encoded protein: CASSRTPRGNIQYF.

The chain carries TRBV6-6 and TRBJ2-5; D is possibly TRBD2 (5 bases). V lost 3 bases and J lost 3, with 14 bases in between. This CDR3 contains 15 residues. CDR1 is MNHNY, CDR2 SVGAGI, per germline (reference sequence). CDR3 sequence (DNA): TGTGCCAGCAGTTATTCGGGGAACCTTGAAGAGACCCAGTACTTC. This codes for CASSYSGNLEETQYF.

The rearrangement joins TRBV7-2 to TRBJ2-2; 10 bases agree with TRBD1. V trimming: 4 bases; J trimming: 6 bases; junction bases outside the gene matches: 5. This CDR3 is built from 15 residues. Germline loops: CDR1 SGHTA, CDR2 FQGNSA. The CDR3 loop is CASSSYGTGAGELFF. The CDR3 coding sequence is TGTGCCAGCAGCTCATACGGGACAGGGGCCGGGGAGCTGTTTTTT.

This chain joins TRBV7-6 and TRBJ2-3; maybe TRBD1 (5 bases). Germline values: CDR1 SGHVS, CDR2 FNYEAQ. CDR3 size: 14 residues. The ends were cut back, 0 bases at V and 3 bases at J, with 7 bases in the middle. The CDR3: CASSLAPGTDTQYF. The CDR3 DNA reads TGTGCCAGCAGCTTAGCCCCAGGGACAGATACGCAGTATTTT.

A note on this clone: In the same sample, other DNA sequences code for this CDR3. The rearrangement uses TRBV5-1 and TRBJ1-4, with D possibly TRBD1 on 5 matching bases. V was trimmed by 2 bases and J by 0 bases, leaving 8 bases between them. The CDR3 covers 15 residues. Germline CDR1 is SGHRS and CDR2 is YFSETQ. CDR3 region: CASSFTGSTNEKLFF. Here the CDR3 DNA reads TGCGCCAGCAGCTTCACAGGTTCAACTAATGAAAAACTGTTTTTT. Drawing the rest from reference TRBV5-1 and TRBJ1-4, the complete variable domain is KAGVTQTPRYLIKTRGQQVTLSCSPISGHRSVSWYQQTPGQGLQFLFEYFSETQRNKGNFPGRFSGRQFSNSRSEMNVSTLELGDSALYLCASSFTGSTNEKLFFGSGTQLSVL.

This chain links TRBV7-8 with TRBJ1-5; D gene uncertain. This CDR3 region has 13 residues. V lost 5 bases and J lost 4, with 9 bases in between. Per germline, CDR1 SGHVS and CDR2 FQNEAQ. The CDR3 coding sequence is TGTGCCAGCAGCCGAGGAGGTAATCAGCCCCAGCATTTT. Its translation is CASSRGGNQPQHF.

The V and J genes are TRBV29-1 and TRBJ2-1; 7 bases align to TRBD2. Unmatched junction bases numbered 8, after V lost 3 bases and J lost 3 bases. CDR3 length: 15 amino acids. Germline CDR1 reads SQVTM; CDR2 reads ANQGSEA. The CDR3 coding sequence is TGCAGCGTTGAGGGTAAGCGGGGCTTCTACAATGAGCAGTTCTTC. Its translation: CSVEGKRGFYNEQFF.

This chain joins TRBV5-1 and TRBJ2-7, with TRBD1 identical over 7 bases. The CDR3 is 18 amino acids. CDR1 is SGHRS, CDR2 YFSETQ, per germline. Unmatched junction bases numbered 14, after V lost 1 base and J lost 1 base. CDR3 loop: CASSLSSTQGSLSYEQYF. CDR3 coding DNA: TGCGCCAGCAGCTTGTCCTCCACACAGGGGAGTTTGTCCTACGAGCAGTACTTC.

This clone was observed a single time. The chain uses TRBV18 and TRBJ2-3, with 8 bases that match TRBD1. Germline loops: CDR1 KGHSH, CDR2 LQKENI. This CDR3 comprises 16 residues. After removal of 2 bases from V and 2 bases from J, the junction contained 6 bases not matched to a gene. Here the CDR3 reads CASSPRGQADTDTQYF. The CDR3 DNA reads as TGTGCCAGCTCACCAAGGGGACAGGCAGACACAGATACGCAGTATTTT.

V usage is TRBV30 and J usage is TRBJ2-3; D possibly corresponds to TRBD2 (5 bases). This CDR3 comprises 13 residues. The V and J ends lost 5 bases and 4 bases respectively, with 13 bases between them. Per the germline V gene, CDR1 is GTSNPN and CDR2 is SVGIG (reference sequence). The CDR3 DNA reads as TGTGCCTGGTCCCACCGGGGTGCAGATACGCAGTATTTT. Translation gives CAWSHRGADTQYF.

The chain combines TRBV11-2 with TRBJ1-2; D might be TRBD1 (6 bases). This CDR3 is 15 amino acids long. The ends were cut back, 5 bases at V and 2 bases at J, with 15 bases in the middle. The V gene's germline CDR1 is SGHAT and CDR2 FQNNGV. CDR3 in DNA: TGTGCCAGCAGCCACGATCGGGACACGAACTATGGCTACACCTTC. Translated, it gives CASSHDRDTNYGYTF.

V is TRBV5-1 and J is TRBJ2-3; TRBD2 matches at 9 bases. J lost 2 bases, V lost 2 bases, and 6 bases had no gene match. The germline gives CDR1 SGHRS, CDR2 YFSETQ. The CDR3 loop spans 16 amino acids. The CDR3 sequence is CASSLSGGLPTDTQYF. The CDR3 region has the DNA TGCGCCAGCAGCTTAAGCGGGGGGCTTCCCACAGATACGCAGTATTTT.

The CDR3 region has the DNA TGTGCCAGCAGCTTAGGGTCGGGAAGGGCAACTAATGAAAAACTGTTTTTT. It specifies CASSLGSGRATNEKLFF. The chain uses TRBV7-6 and TRBJ1-4; no reliable D call. Germline V gene data show CDR1 as SGHVS and CDR2 as FNYEAQ. Trimming removed 1 base at V and 0 bases at J, with 12 bases between. This CDR3 is built from 17 residues.

V gene TRBV19 combines with J gene TRBJ2-7; 8 bases match TRBD1. Germline CDR1 and CDR2: LNHDA and SQIVND (reference sequence). The V and J ends lost 5 bases and 0 bases, in that order; junction bases with no gene match: 3. The CDR3 runs 14 residues. CDR3 sequence reads: CASSRTGNSYEQYF. The CDR3 DNA is TGTGCCAGTAGTCGGACAGGGAACTCCTACGAGCAGTACTTC.

This chain joins TRBV4-1 and TRBJ2-5, with D possibly matching TRBD2 (5 bases). In germline, CDR1 is MGHRA, CDR2 YSYEKL. The V and J ends lost 3 bases and 5 bases respectively, with 16 bases between them. The CDR3 has 15 residues. The CDR3 DNA reads as TGCGCCAGCAGCCACATCCCCACCGGGGTGGAGACCCAGTACTTC. Translation: CASSHIPTGVETQYF.

This sequence joins TRBV5-5 and TRBJ1-5, with 9 bases matching TRBD1. CDR1 and CDR2 from the germline V gene are SGHKS and YYEKEE (reference sequence). CDR3 length equals 17 residues. J was trimmed by 6 bases and V by 0 bases; bases with no gene match: 10. The CDR3, as DNA: TGTGCCAGCAGCTTGGGCCCTTGGGACAGGGTGAGTCAGCCCCAGCATTTT. Translated, it gives CASSLGPWDRVSQPQHF.